This entry is about one T cell receptor (beta chain). Its specificity is unknown. CDR1 and CDR2 (germline): SQVTM, ANQGSEA. The CDR3 runs to 16 residues. V was pared by 5 bases and J by 0 bases, with 11 bases of the junction left unmatched. These data come from a study of CD8+ T cells in alopecia areata. Findings and limits, study-wide: Given one nonresponder, whether baseline CD8+ expansion relates to response remains uncertain. Scalp and blood samples kept many expanded lesional clones throughout tofacitinib.

Sequencing used cDNA as its template, made by extracting RNA and reverse transcribing it. Here immunoSEQ multiplex PCR was the method, and the copy in TCRdb shows in-frame clones only, minus some. The table lists fewer than 250,000 clones, approximately 57% of them singletons, with approximately 0.97% in the top ten. The treatment denotes: oral pan-JAK inhibitor, 5-10 mg twice daily. Patients with alopecia areata provided lesional scalp punch biopsies as well as peripheral blood. This chain links TRBV29-1 with TRBJ2-3, with 7 bases that match TRBD2. Specimen: CD4+ T cells sorted from blood, collected at week 24, from a patient treated with tofacitinib. This receptor was obtained from a human donor with alopecia areata. As DNA, the CDR3 is TGCAGCGTTACCCAAGGTGGGGGAGGGAGCACAGATACGCAGTATTTT. Encoded protein: CSVTQGGGGSTDTQYF.